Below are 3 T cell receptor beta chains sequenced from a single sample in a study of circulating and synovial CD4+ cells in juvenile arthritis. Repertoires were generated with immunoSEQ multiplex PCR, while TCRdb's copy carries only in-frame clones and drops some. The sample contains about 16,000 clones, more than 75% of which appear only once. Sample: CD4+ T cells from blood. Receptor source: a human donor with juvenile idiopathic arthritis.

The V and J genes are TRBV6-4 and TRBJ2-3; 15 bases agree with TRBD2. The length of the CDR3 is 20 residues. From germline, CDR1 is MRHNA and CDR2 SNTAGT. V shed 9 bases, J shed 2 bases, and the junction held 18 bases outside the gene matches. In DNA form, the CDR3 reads TGTGCCAGTTGCCCTGGACTAGCGGGAGGGACGGGGTCTTACACAGATACGCAGTATTTT. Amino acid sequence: CASCPGLAGGTGSYTDTQYF.

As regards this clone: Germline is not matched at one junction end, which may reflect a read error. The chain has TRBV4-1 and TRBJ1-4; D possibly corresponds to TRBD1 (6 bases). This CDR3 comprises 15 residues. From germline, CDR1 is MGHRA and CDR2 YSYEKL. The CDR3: CASSLNRVTTEKLFF. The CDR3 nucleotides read TGCGCCAGCAGCCTTAACAGGGTAACTACTGAAAAACTGTTTTTT.

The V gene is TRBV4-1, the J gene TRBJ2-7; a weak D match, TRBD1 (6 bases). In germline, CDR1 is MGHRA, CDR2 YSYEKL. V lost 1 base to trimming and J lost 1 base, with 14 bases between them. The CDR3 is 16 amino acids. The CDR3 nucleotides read TGCGCCAGCAGCCAAGGACGGGGCAGGGGTTCCTACGAGCAGTACTTC. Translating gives CASSQGRGRGSYEQYF.